A single TCR beta chain is shown here with its context. Its antigen is unidentified. All the patients suffered relapse after autologous stem cell transplantation, and brentuximab vedotin exposure differed. Here immunoSEQ multiplex PCR was the method, and the copy in TCRdb shows in-frame clones only, minus some. The profile shows 50,000 or so clones, just under 75% of them singletons. The sample originates from a study of PD-1 blockade in classical Hodgkin lymphoma. CDR1 and CDR2 from the germline V gene are SGDLS and YYNGEE. The CDR3 covers 13 residues. Trimming pared 7 bases from V and 4 bases from J, leaving 15 bases between. Study results and caveats: TCR diversity in CD4+, not CD8+, cells rose significantly by C4D1.

This material consisted of peripheral blood mononuclear cells (PBMCs), taken before the second cycle of nivolumab. The source is a human donor with classical Hodgkin lymphoma. J is TRBJ2-7 and V is TRBV9, with D possibly being TRBD2 (6 bases). The CDR3 DNA reads as TGTGCCAGCGGCGGAGGCCGGGGGTACGAGCAGTACTTC. Translated, it gives CASGGGRGYEQYF.